This T cell receptor beta chain was obtained from a study of shared clonotypes between healthy human individuals. Adult donors, all healthy and HIV-negative, had no recent acute infections or vaccinations. Assay: immunoSEQ multiplex PCR; the TCRdb copy retains only in-frame clones and omits some. The table includes approximately 2.3 million clones, over 85% detected once. This CDR3 has 14 residues. Germline lookup yields CDR1 ENHRY and CDR2 SYGVKD. Trimming removed 5 bases from V and 3 bases from J, with 13 bases in between. This clone was seen more than once but under ten times. The chain links TRBV10-3 to TRBJ1-2; D gene ambiguous. Sequenced material: naive CD4+ T cells from PBMCs. Subset of the sample: CD45RA+ positively selected. The sequence was collected from a man aged 18 to 30 in good health. Some clones in this sample may be carry-over from other donors' samples. CDR3 loop: CAISLRETDYGYTF. For the CDR3, the DNA is TGTGCCATCAGTTTACGGGAGACTGACTATGGCTACACCTTC.